The sample holds many counts of the clone carrying this T cell receptor (beta chain). Among the patients, none had received any treatment before thyroid surgery. Germline-derived CDR1 and CDR2 are MNHEY and SMNVEV (reference sequence). The CDR3 runs 13 residues. V gave up 8 bases and J gave up 8 bases, with 16 bases separating them. This sample is drawn from a study of metastatic and nonmetastatic thyroid tumors. TCRdb re-called the PCR reads through MiXCR. The table shows 30,000 to 50,000 clones, with under 20% occurring only once. Input material: tumor tissue. The sequence derives from a female donor with papillary thyroid cancer or a benign thyroid nodule (not recorded which). Some clones in this sample may be carry-over from other donors' samples. The V call is TRBV27, the J call TRBJ2-1, with D perhaps TRBD2 (6 bases). The CDR3 loop reads CASQGFWGDEQFF. CDR3 DNA: TGTGCCAGCCAGGGTTTTTGGGGGGATGAGCAGTTCTTC.